This T cell receptor beta chain was found in a study of T-cell reconstitution after alpha-beta-depleted transplantation in children. Study-wide points: At day 60, the high TCRbeta diversity found in some patients originated from recipient T cells and thymic progenitors that had survived. By about two months after transplant, alpha-beta T cells reportedly arose from several hundred graft clones that had expanded. Newly produced T cells mostly accounted for T-cell counts and diversity one year post-transplant.

Worth noting for this clonotype: As yet, its antigen is unknown.

V was cut by 3 bases and J by 3 bases, with 18 bases left in between. This CDR3 is 16 amino acids long. Germline V gene sequence: CDR1 SGHVS, CDR2 FQNEAQ. A TCRbeta library incorporating unique molecular identifiers was prepared. TCRdb re-derived calls from the PCR reads in MiXCR, one entry per CDR3 protein. Altogether a few hundred thousand distinct CDR3 sequences are present, around 27% being singletons, with the ten largest covering around a third. The gene calls are TRBV7-8 and TRBJ2-7; no definite D call. The source material was PBMCs, sampled before TCRalphabeta/CD19-depleted stem cell transplant. This TCR was recovered from a boy younger than two with Wiskott-Aldrich syndrome, due to receive a stem cell transplant. The CDR3 DNA is TGTGCCAGCAGCTTTTCAACAGCGCGGTTCGGCTACGAGCAGTACTTC. Its protein is CASSFSTARFGYEQYF.